A single sample is the source of the 14 T cell receptor beta chains below, sequenced in a study of blood T cell repertoires in COVID-19. TCRdb's table, derived via immunoSEQ multiplex PCR, lists solely in-frame clones and lacks some. Of around 230,000 clones in the sample, approximately 78% were seen once. Sequenced material: peripheral blood. All receptors come from an older woman with active or convalescent COVID-19.

This chain links TRBV7-8 with TRBJ1-4; 9 bases are shared with TRBD1. CDR1 is SGHVS and CDR2 is FQNEAQ in the germline V gene. CDR3 length: 14 amino acids. Trimming at V came to 4 bases and at J to 8 bases, leaving 5 bases not matched to a gene. The DNA for the CDR3 is TGTGCCAGCAGCTCCCGGGACAGGGCAGAAAAACTGTTTTTT. Its protein product is CASSSRDRAEKLFF. Full variable domain (missing parts from reference TRBV7-8 and TRBJ1-4): GAGVSQSPRYKVAKRGQDVALRCDPISGHVSLFWYQQALGQGPEFLTYFQNEAQLDKSGLPSDRFFAERPEGSVSTLKIQRTQQEDSAVYLCASSSRDRAEKLFFGSGTQLSVL.

The V gene is TRBV2, the J gene TRBJ2-5; 12 positions agree with TRBD2. Germline trimming cut 4 bases from V and 6 bases from J; bases unmatched to any gene: 6. Germline-derived CDR1 and CDR2 are SNHLY and FYNNEI. The CDR3 loop spans 15 amino acids. The CDR3 protein is CASSAASGGAKTQYF. The DNA for the CDR3 is TGTGCCAGCAGTGCGGCTAGCGGGGGGGCGAAGACCCAGTACTTC.

The chain recombines TRBV30 with TRBJ2-7; 9 positions agree with TRBD1. V lost 5 bases to trimming and J lost 0 bases; unmatched junction nucleotides: 2. The CDR3 is made up of 13 amino acids. CDR1 GTSNPN and CDR2 SVGIG come from the germline V gene (reference sequence). CDR3 sequence (DNA): TGTGCCTGGGACAGGGGGAACTCCTACGAGCAGTACTTC. Amino acid sequence: CAWDRGNSYEQYF.

The genes are TRBV6-5 and TRBJ1-6; 7 bases are shared with TRBD1. Germline CDR1 MNHEY, CDR2 SVGAGI. CDR3 size: 16 residues. V lost 0 bases and J lost 7; bases outside the gene matches: 6. CDR3 coding DNA: TGTGCCAGCAGTTACTCCCCGCAGGGGGTGAATTCACCCCTCCACTTT. It translates to CASSYSPQGVNSPLHF.

The chain is built from TRBV27 and TRBJ1-6; possibly TRBD1 for D (6 bases). CDR1 and CDR2 (germline): MNHEY, SMNVEV (reference sequence). V lost 6 bases and J lost 3, with 12 bases in between. The CDR3 length is 15 residues. The CDR3 DNA reads as TGTGCCAGCAGCCTTGCGACAGGCTATAATTCACCCCTCCACTTT. As protein: CASSLATGYNSPLHF.

J is TRBJ1-5 and V is TRBV19; 11 bases fit TRBD1. This CDR3 has 16 residues. Germline V gene lookup returns CDR1 LNHDA and CDR2 SQIVND (reference sequence). V lost 5 bases to trimming and J lost 8 bases; unmatched junction nucleotides: 11. This chain's CDR3 is CASSSPGQGGHEPQHF. For the CDR3, the DNA is TGTGCCAGTAGTTCACCGGGACAGGGGGGCCATGAGCCCCAGCATTTT.

This clone has only one observation. The chain combines TRBV3-1 (or the pseudogene TRBV3-2) with TRBJ2-2; 11 nucleotides match TRBD2. The CDR3 contains 16 residues. J gave up 6 bases and V 1 base, and 4 bases lay outside the gene matches. Germline V gene sequence: CDR1 LGHDT, CDR2 YNNKEL (reference sequence). The CDR3 is CASSQALAGVAGELFF. The CDR3 DNA is TGTGCCAGCAGCCAAGCACTAGCGGGGGTCGCCGGGGAGCTGTTTTTT.

The chain combines TRBV3-1 (or the pseudogene TRBV3-2) with TRBJ1-5, with 10 bases lining up with TRBD1. V was pared by 4 bases and J by 6 bases, with 6 bases of the junction left unmatched. The CDR3 sequence is 15 residues long. Germline assignment: CDR1 LGHDT and CDR2 YNNKEL (reference sequence). CDR3 residues: CASSPHGTGVQPQHF. The CDR3 DNA follows: TGTGCCAGCAGCCCGCACGGGACAGGGGTTCAGCCCCAGCATTTT.

This chain joins TRBV24-1 and TRBJ1-3; no firm D call. The V end was cut by 9 bases, the J end by 0 bases, with 11 bases between. This CDR3 has 14 residues. Germline V CDR1 and CDR2: KGHDR, SFDVKD. The CDR3 DNA sequence: TGTGCCACCCAAGGCCGGGGCTCTGGAAACACCATATATTTT. Translated, it gives CATQGRGSGNTIYF.

The chain combines TRBV6-5 with TRBJ2-5; 9 positions match TRBD1. J gave up 2 bases and V 4 bases, and 5 bases lay outside the gene matches. CDR1 and CDR2 from the germline V gene are MNHEY and SVGAGI. The CDR3 spans 15 residues. The CDR3, as DNA: TGTGCCAGCAGTTCACCGGACAGGGGACAAGAGACCCAGTACTTC. Amino acid sequence: CASSSPDRGQETQYF.

The V call is TRBV5-4, the J call TRBJ1-2, with a possible D match to TRBD1 (6 bases). The V gene lost 3 bases and the J gene lost 7 bases, with 22 bases spanning the gap. Germline lookup yields CDR1 SGHNT and CDR2 YYREEE (reference sequence). The CDR3 extends over 16 amino acids. This chain's CDR3 is CASSSLLFRGGGGYTF. The CDR3 DNA sequence: TGTGCCAGCAGCTCACTTCTATTCAGGGGCGGGGGTGGCTACACCTTC.

To note about this clone: One junction end does not reproduce the germline sequence, and a read error may be involved. The genes are TRBV7-7 and TRBJ2-5; 8 nucleotides line up with TRBD2. The CDR3 is made up of 15 amino acids. Germline V CDR1 and CDR2: SSHAT, FNYEAQ (reference sequence). DNA of the CDR3: TGTGCTAGCAGCCTCCGGGGGGGCACCGGAGAGACCCAGTACTTC. It yields the protein CASSLRGGTGETQYF.

The V gene is TRBV27, the J gene TRBJ1-6; D gene ambiguous. The CDR3 spans 15 residues. Germline-derived CDR1 and CDR2 are MNHEY and SMNVEV (reference sequence). Trimming took off 2 bases at V and 6 bases at J, with 11 bases between the two ends. CDR3 DNA: TGTGCCAGCAGTTTAGGAGGGAAAGGTAATTCACCCCTCCACTTT. It is translated as CASSLGGKGNSPLHF.

This clone has a handful of counts. The rearrangement links TRBV7-9 to TRBJ1-1; D not certain. Germline V gives CDR1 SEHNR, CDR2 FQNEAQ (reference sequence). This CDR3 is 11 amino acids long. Trimming removed 5 bases from V and 5 bases from J, with 6 bases in between. The CDR3 sequence is CASSTWTEAFF. CDR3 in DNA: TGTGCCAGCAGCACATGGACTGAAGCTTTCTTT.